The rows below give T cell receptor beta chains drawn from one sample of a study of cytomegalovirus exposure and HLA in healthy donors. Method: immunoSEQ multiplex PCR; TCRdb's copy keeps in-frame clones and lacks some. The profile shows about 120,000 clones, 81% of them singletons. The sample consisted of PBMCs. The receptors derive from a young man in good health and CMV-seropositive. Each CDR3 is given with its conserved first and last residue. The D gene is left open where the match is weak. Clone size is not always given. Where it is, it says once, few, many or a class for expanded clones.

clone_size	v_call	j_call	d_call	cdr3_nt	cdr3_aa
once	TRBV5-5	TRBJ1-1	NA	TGTGCCAGCAGCTTGGGACAGTCGAACACTGAAGCTTTCTTT	CASSLGQSNTEAFF
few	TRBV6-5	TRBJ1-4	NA	TGTGCCAGCAGTCCCATAGGAGGGAATAATGAAAAACTGTTTTTT	CASSPIGGNNEKLFF
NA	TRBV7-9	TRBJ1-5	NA	TGTGCCAGCAGCTTATCAGGCTCCACTCAGCCCCAGCATTTT	CASSLSGSTQPQHF
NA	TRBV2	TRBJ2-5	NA	TGTGCCAGCAACGATAGGGGATACCAAGAGACCCAGTACTTC	CASNDRGYQETQYF
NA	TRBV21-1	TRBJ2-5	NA	TGTGCCAGCAGCAAGGGACAGGGGGAGACCCAGTACTTC	CASSKGQGETQYF
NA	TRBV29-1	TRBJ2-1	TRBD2	TGCAGCGTTGATGCGTCGGGACTAGCGGGAGAAATAGCCTACAATGAGCAGTTCTTC	CSVDASGLAGEIAYNEQFF
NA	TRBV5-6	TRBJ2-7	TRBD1	TGTGCCAGCAGCCTTCTGACAGGGACCGGCGAGCAGTACTTC	CASSLLTGTGEQYF
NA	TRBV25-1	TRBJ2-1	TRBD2	TGTGCCAGCCGACCGACACTAGCGGGAGAATTTTTTAATGAGCAGTTCTTC	CASRPTLAGEFFNEQFF
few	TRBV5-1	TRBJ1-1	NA	TGCGCCAGCAGCTTGGAATTTCTCGCTGAAGCTTTCTTT	CASSLEFLAEAFF
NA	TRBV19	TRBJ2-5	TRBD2	TGTGCCAGTAGTAACCGTGGGGCGGGAGCAGAGACCCAGTACTTC	CASSNRGAGAETQYF
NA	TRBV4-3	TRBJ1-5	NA	TGCGCCAGCAGCCAAGATGCAGGCAGGGGCAATCAGCCCCAGCATTTT	CASSQDAGRGNQPQHF
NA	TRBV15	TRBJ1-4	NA	TGTGCCACCAGCAGTACCGGAGCTGGTGAAAAACTGTTTTTT	CATSSTGAGEKLFF
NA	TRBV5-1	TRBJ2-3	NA	TGCGCCAGCAGCTTGGCGAGACAGTTAACAGATACGCAGTATTTT	CASSLARQLTDTQYF
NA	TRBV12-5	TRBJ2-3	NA	TGTGCTAGTGGTTTGGTACTTGACAGGAGCACAGATACGCAGTATTTT	CASGLVLDRSTDTQYF
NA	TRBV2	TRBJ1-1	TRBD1	TGTGCCAGCACTCTGGACAGGGCCCTAATGGGGGCTTTCTTT	CASTLDRALMGAFF
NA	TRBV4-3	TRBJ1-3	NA	TGCGCCAGCAGCCAAGATCTGGGGAGGGGAAACACCATATATTTT	CASSQDLGRGNTIYF
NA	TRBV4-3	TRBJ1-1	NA	TGCGCCAGCAGCCATCAGGGAGGCACTGAAGCTTTCTTT	CASSHQGGTEAFF
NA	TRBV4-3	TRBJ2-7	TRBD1	TGCGCCAGCGCCCGCAACAGGGGGGAGGCCTACGAGCAGTACTTC	CASARNRGEAYEQYF
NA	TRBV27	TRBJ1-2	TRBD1	TGTGCCAGCAGTTCCTCGACAGGGATCTATGGCTACACCTTC	CASSSSTGIYGYTF
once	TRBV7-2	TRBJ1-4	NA	TGTGCCAGCAGCCGAAAAACAGGGTACGGTGAAAAACTGTTTTTT	CASSRKTGYGEKLFF
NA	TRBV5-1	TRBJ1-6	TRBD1	TGCGCCAGCAGCGCAGCAGGGGGCGTTCTCATTTCACCCCTCCACTTT	CASSAAGGVLISPLHF
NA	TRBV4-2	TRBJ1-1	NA	TGTGCCAGCAGATGGAATACCGGGACAACGGAAGCTTTCTTT	CASRWNTGTTEAFF
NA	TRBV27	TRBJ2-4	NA	TGTGCCAGCAGCCCCGCTCCTGGAGTTGTAGGAGCCAAAAACATTCAGTACTTC	CASSPAPGVVGAKNIQYF
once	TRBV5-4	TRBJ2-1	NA	TGTGCCAGCAGCTGGAAGGACAGCAATGAGCAGTTCTTC	CASSWKDSNEQFF
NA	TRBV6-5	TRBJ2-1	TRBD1	TGTGCCAGCAAGGGGGGACAGGGTATCCCTGAGCAGTTCTTC	CASKGGQGIPEQFF
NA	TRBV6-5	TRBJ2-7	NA	TGTGCCAGCAGAGCCAGGGGGGCCTCCTACGAGCAGTACTTC	CASRARGASYEQYF
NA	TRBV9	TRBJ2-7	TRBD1	TGTGCCAGCAGCTCAACGCGGCCGGGACAGGGGCCGGCCTCCTACGAGCAGTACTTC	CASSSTRPGQGPASYEQYF
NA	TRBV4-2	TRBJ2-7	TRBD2	TGTGCCAGCAGCCAAGAGACTAGCGGGGTGGGTACCTACGAGCAGTACTTC	CASSQETSGVGTYEQYF
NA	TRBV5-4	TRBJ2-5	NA	TGTGCCAGCAGCCGGGACGGGGGCCAAGAGACCCAGTACTTC	CASSRDGGQETQYF
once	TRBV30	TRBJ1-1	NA	TGTGCCTGGACACGGGGTAATCAAGCTTTCTTT	CAWTRGNQAFF
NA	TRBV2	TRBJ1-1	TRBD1	TGTGCCAGCAGTGGAGGGGGCGCGGTACAAGCTTTCTTT	CASSGGGAVQAFF
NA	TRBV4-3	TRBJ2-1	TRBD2	TGCGCCAGCAGCCAAGAACTAGCGGGAATTAACTACAATGAGCAGTTCTTC	CASSQELAGINYNEQFF
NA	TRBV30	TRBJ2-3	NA	TGTGCCTGGAGTGTACAGGGAGGGAGAGCAGATACGCAGTATTTT	CAWSVQGGRADTQYF